This T cell receptor beta chain is drawn from a study of response to subunit inactivated influenza vaccine. Notes on this clonotype: Its antigen is not identified.

Findings and limits, study-wide: A suggestion made by the authors is that each seasonal influenza vaccination recruits few new T cells.

Each CDR3 protein is one row after TCRdb ran MiXCR on the RT-PCR reads. The table has hundreds of thousands of distinct CDR3 sequences, about 7.6% seen once. The clonotype was recovered from a man aged 50-75 years who received an inactivated influenza vaccine. The sequenced sample was PBMCs from blood, obtained roughly 24 months after vaccination.

This CDR3 is CASSEPGGGTQYF. In DNA, the CDR3 is TGTGCCAGCAGTGAGCCGGGTGGAGGGACCCAGTACTTC. The chain has TRBV6-1 and TRBJ2-5; D might be TRBD2 (5 bases). CDR3 length: 13 amino acids. The germline V and J ends were trimmed by 3 bases and 7 bases, with 12 bases remaining between them. CDR1 and CDR2 from the germline V gene are MNHNS and SASEGT.